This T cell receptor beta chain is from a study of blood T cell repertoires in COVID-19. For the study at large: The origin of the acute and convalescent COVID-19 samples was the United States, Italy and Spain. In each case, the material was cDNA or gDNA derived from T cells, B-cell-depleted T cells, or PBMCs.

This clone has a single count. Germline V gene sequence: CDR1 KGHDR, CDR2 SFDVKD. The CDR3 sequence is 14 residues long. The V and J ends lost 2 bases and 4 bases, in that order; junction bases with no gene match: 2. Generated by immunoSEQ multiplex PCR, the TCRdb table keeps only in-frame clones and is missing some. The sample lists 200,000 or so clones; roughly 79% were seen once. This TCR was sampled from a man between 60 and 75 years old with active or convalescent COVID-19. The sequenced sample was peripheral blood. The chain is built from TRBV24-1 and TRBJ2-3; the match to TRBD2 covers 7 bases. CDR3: CATSDSREADTQYF. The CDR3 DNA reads TGTGCCACCAGTGATTCCCGGGAGGCAGATACGCAGTATTTT.